What follows are 26 T cell receptor beta chains derived from one specimen sequenced in a study of identical twins. TCRdb re-called the 5' RACE reads with MiXCR, one entry per CDR3 protein. The sample holds fewer than 500,000 distinct CDR3 sequences; roughly an eighth are singletons and the top ten take approximately 1%. These data also featured in a second study, about yellow fever vaccine responses in identical twins.

Sample: CD4+ T cells sorted from blood. These receptors originate from a woman under 30 in good health.

This clonotype was found many times. One junction end does not reproduce the germline sequence, and a read error may be involved. The chain recombines TRBV6-1 with TRBJ2-7, with 9 bases aligning to TRBD1. The germline CDR1 and CDR2 sequences are MNHNS and SASEGT. The CDR3 loop spans 14 amino acids. CDR3 amino acids: CASSTGTGSYEQYF. In nucleotides, the CDR3 is TGCGCCAGCAGCACCGGGACAGGGTCCTACGAGCAGTACTTC.

This clonotype appeared once. The V gene is TRBV20-1, the J gene TRBJ1-2; the match to TRBD1 covers 7 bases. CDR1 DFQATT and CDR2 SNEGSKA come from the germline V gene (reference sequence). The V segment lost 1 base and the J segment 4 bases; nucleotides outside the gene matches: 3. CDR3 length: 13 amino acids. Written as DNA, the CDR3 is TGCAGTGCTAGAGGGGACAGAAGCTATGGCTACACCTTC. Its protein is CSARGDRSYGYTF.

The J gene is TRBJ2-7, the V gene TRBV20-1; a weak D match, TRBD2 (5 bases). CDR1 and CDR2 from the germline V gene are DFQATT and SNEGSKA (reference sequence). The V end lost 4 bases, the J end lost 1 base, and 17 bases lay between the germline ends. The CDR3 is made up of 15 amino acids. CDR3 nucleotides: TGCAGTGCTAAAAGAGCGGCACGTAATTCCTACGAGCAGTACTTC. Translating it yields CSAKRAARNSYEQYF.

This clonotype was seen repeatedly, ten times or more. The V gene is TRBV10-3, the J gene TRBJ2-7, with D unresolved. Germline V gives CDR1 ENHRY, CDR2 SYGVKD. Deletions cut 5 bases from V and 3 bases from J, with 14 bases between. The CDR3 contains 14 residues. CDR3 DNA sequence: TGTGCCATCAGTCCCCAGGTCGGGTACTACGAGCAGTACTTC. Translation gives CAISPQVGYYEQYF.

This clonotype showed up just a few times. The V gene is TRBV5-1, the J gene TRBJ2-1; no clear D. CDR1 and CDR2 (germline): SGHRS, YFSETQ. Trimming cost V 0 bases and J 7 bases, with 17 bases left between them. CDR3 length: 16 amino acids. The chain's CDR3 is CASSLDLNLLGNEQFF. CDR3 DNA: TGCGCCAGCAGCTTGGATTTAAACTTACTGGGAAATGAGCAGTTCTTC.

The V call is TRBV30, the J call TRBJ2-2; D might be TRBD1 or TRBD2, each matching 5 bases. In germline, CDR1 is GTSNPN, CDR2 SVGIG (reference sequence). The V gene lost 3 bases and the J gene lost 1 base, with 9 bases spanning the gap. The CDR3 is 14 residues long. CDR3 sequence: CAWRGTVNTGELFF. DNA of the CDR3: TGTGCCTGGAGAGGGACGGTGAACACCGGGGAGCTGTTTTTT.

This clonotype was seen a few times. The chain joins TRBV28 to TRBJ2-1; a possible D gene is TRBD2 (5 bases). From germline, CDR1 is MDHEN and CDR2 SYDVKM. V was shortened by 6 bases and J by 4 bases, with 13 bases between the two germline ends. The CDR3 is made up of 14 amino acids. The CDR3 is CASRLDSTYNEQFF. Written as DNA, the CDR3 is TGTGCCAGCAGGCTGGACTCGACTTACAATGAGCAGTTCTTC. Variable domain in full (rest from reference TRBV28 and TRBJ2-1): DVKVTQSSRYLVKRTGEKVFLECVQDMDHENMFWYRQDPGLGLRLIYFSYDVKMKEKGDIPEGYSVSREKKERFSLILESASTNQTSMYLCASRLDSTYNEQFFGPGTRLTVL.

Ten or more counts support this clonotype. The gene calls are TRBV10-1 and TRBJ2-2; maybe TRBD2 (6 bases). V was cut by 5 bases and J by 6 bases, with 19 bases left in between. The CDR3 is 16 residues long. Per the germline V gene, CDR1 is WNHNN and CDR2 is SYGVQD (reference sequence). This chain's CDR3 is CASSQRVPSSAGELFF. The CDR3 bases are TGCGCCAGCAGTCAGCGGGTCCCTAGCTCGGCCGGGGAGCTGTTTTTT.

The V and J genes are TRBV4-1 and TRBJ2-3; 10 nucleotides match TRBD2. The length of the CDR3 is 18 residues. V shed 0 bases, J shed 7 bases, and the junction held 13 bases outside the gene matches. Germline CDR1 reads MGHRA; CDR2 reads YSYEKL. The CDR3 reads CASSQEEREGLGAYTQYF. CDR3 DNA: TGCGCCAGCAGCCAAGAAGAGCGGGAGGGTCTCGGGGCTTATACGCAGTATTTT.

This clonotype has at least ten counts. The V call is TRBV7-3, the J call TRBJ2-7, with D possibly TRBD1 on 5 matching bases. CDR1 and CDR2 from the germline V gene are SGHTA and FQGTGA. CDR3 length equals 13 residues. V was pared by 2 bases and J by 6 bases, with 11 bases between. CDR3 sequence (DNA): TGTGCCAGCAGCTTACGGCAGGGTGCCGAGCAGTACTTC. Encoded protein: CASSLRQGAEQYF.

The rearrangement links TRBV9 to TRBJ1-6; D remains unclear. The CDR3 contains 14 residues. Per germline, CDR1 SGDLS and CDR2 YYNGEE. Trimming removed 0 bases at V and 7 bases at J, with 8 bases between. The CDR3 spells CASSVAGKNSPLHF. CDR3 DNA: TGTGCCAGCAGCGTAGCGGGGAAGAATTCACCCCTCCACTTT.

The CDR3 loop is CASSPDLGIRGYTF. The DNA of the CDR3 is TGTGCCAGCAGTCCGGATCTAGGGATACGAGGCTACACCTTC. V gene TRBV6-2 or TRBV6-3 combines with J gene TRBJ1-2; D call uncertain. Per the germline V gene, CDR1 is MNHEY and CDR2 is SVGEGT. The V end was cut by 5 bases, the J end by 8 bases, with 18 bases between. This CDR3 has 14 residues.

This clonotype came up a few times. The rearrangement links TRBV25-1 to TRBJ2-7; D is unresolved. V was shortened by 4 bases and J by 5 bases, with 12 bases between the two germline ends. The CDR3 totals 13 residues. CDR1 is MGHDK and CDR2 is SYGVNS in the germline V gene. CDR3 coding DNA: TGTGCCAGCAGTGCCCCCCCTGTTGACGAGCAGTACTTC. It specifies CASSAPPVDEQYF.

The chain is built from TRBV20-1 and TRBJ2-5, with TRBD2 matching 8 bases. Germline V gene lookup returns CDR1 DFQATT and CDR2 SNEGSKA (reference sequence). The length of the CDR3 is 14 residues. CDR3 bases: TGCACTGCCACCGTAGCGGGCGGGGGGGAGACCCAGTACTTC. It is translated as CTATVAGGGETQYF.

This clonotype was seen a few times. J is TRBJ2-2 and V is TRBV4-3; TRBD1 agrees at 8 bases. CDR3 size: 15 residues. Germline values: CDR1 LGHNA, CDR2 YSLEER. After removal of 3 bases from V and 6 bases from J, the junction contained 6 bases not matched to a gene. The CDR3 here is CASSQAGGIPGELFF. The CDR3 DNA follows: TGCGCCAGCAGCCAGGCAGGGGGCATTCCCGGGGAGCTGTTTTTT.

The rearrangement uses TRBV7-2 and TRBJ2-5; D remains ambiguous. V shed 5 bases and J shed 0 bases, with 13 bases lying between them. The CDR3 contains 15 residues. The germline V gene has CDR1 SGHTA and CDR2 FQGNSA. CDR3 in amino acids: CASSRAPQYQETQYF. CDR3 DNA: TGTGCCAGCAGCCGGGCCCCACAATACCAAGAGACCCAGTACTTC.

The chain joins TRBV27 to TRBJ2-1; D is uncertain. This CDR3 has 13 amino acids. Trimming took off 7 bases at V and 7 bases at J, with 14 bases between the two ends. The germline gives CDR1 MNHEY, CDR2 SMNVEV (reference sequence). In DNA form, the CDR3 reads TGTGCCAGCAAGCTAGGGTACGGTAATGAGCAGTTCTTC. It encodes CASKLGYGNEQFF.

The chain joins TRBV25-1 to TRBJ2-7, with D possibly being TRBD1 or TRBD2 (5 bases each). The CDR3 is made up of 17 amino acids. Per the germline V gene, CDR1 is MGHDK and CDR2 is SYGVNS. V lost 5 bases and J 7 bases, leaving 27 bases between the germline ends. CDR3 nucleotides: TGTGCCAGCAGTCCCCTTCTCCCCGGGGCCGGTCTGGGTGAGCAGTACTTC. This translates into CASSPLLPGAGLGEQYF.

This clonotype has just a few counts. V usage is TRBV28 and J usage is TRBJ1-2; TRBD1 might be the D (6 bases). This CDR3 region has 15 residues. CDR1 and CDR2 (germline): MDHEN, SYDVKM. The V and J ends lost 6 bases and 3 bases respectively, with 17 bases between them. The CDR3 protein is CASRKYQGIDYGYTF. In DNA, the CDR3 is TGTGCCAGCAGGAAATATCAGGGGATTGACTATGGCTACACCTTC.

The chain employs TRBV12-3 or TRBV12-4 and TRBJ2-7; D not resolved. V was pared by 6 bases and J by 0 bases, with 15 bases between. The CDR3 has 15 amino acids. The CDR3 DNA is TGTGCCAGCAGCCGATGGGGAAGGAGCTCCTACGAGCAGTACTTC. It encodes CASSRWGRSSYEQYF.

V is TRBV7-2 and J is TRBJ2-1; 7 nucleotides align to TRBD2. V lost 5 bases, J lost 8 bases, and 3 bases stayed unmatched. This CDR3 region has 12 residues. In germline, CDR1 is SGHTA, CDR2 FQGNSA. For the CDR3, the DNA is TGTGCCAGCAGCAGGACTAGGTATGAGCAGTTCTTC. It translates to CASSRTRYEQFF.

This clonotype came up a few times. This chain connects TRBV20-1 to TRBJ2-7; D ambiguous. The CDR3 covers 14 residues. Trimming took off 1 base at V and 3 bases at J, with 13 bases between the two ends. Germline V gene lookup returns CDR1 DFQATT and CDR2 SNEGSKA (reference sequence). CDR3 sequence (DNA): TGCAGTGCTAGAGGGTTGGGCAGGATCTACGAGCAGTACTTC. This sequence encodes CSARGLGRIYEQYF.

The CDR3 region has the DNA TGTGCCAGCAGTTCCAGGGGGCAGTCAGAAGAGACCCAGTACTTC. It is translated as CASSSRGQSEETQYF. V gene TRBV12-3 or TRBV12-4 combines with J gene TRBJ2-5; 8 bases match TRBD1. The CDR3 totals 15 residues. The trim removed 4 bases at V and 3 bases at J, leaving 7 bases unmatched.

The rearrangement uses TRBV28 and TRBJ2-3; maybe TRBD2 (6 bases). The CDR3 totals 17 residues. V was shortened by 3 bases and J by 3 bases, with 19 bases between the two germline ends. In germline, CDR1 is MDHEN, CDR2 SYDVKM. CDR3 amino acids: CASSLGTSSGITDTQYF. In DNA form, the CDR3 reads TGTGCCAGCAGTTTGGGTACTAGCAGTGGTATAACAGATACGCAGTATTTT. Complete variable domain (other parts from reference TRBV28 and TRBJ2-3): DVKVTQSSRYLVKRTGEKVFLECVQDMDHENMFWYRQDPGLGLRLIYFSYDVKMKEKGDIPEGYSVSREKKERFSLILESASTNQTSMYLCASSLGTSSGITDTQYFGPGTRLTVL.

This clonotype was seen at least ten times. V gene TRBV6-2 or TRBV6-3 combines with J gene TRBJ2-1; TRBD1 agrees at 7 bases. This CDR3 contains 13 residues. Germline trimming cut 3 bases from V and 12 bases from J; bases unmatched to any gene: 8. CDR1 is MNHEY and CDR2 is SVGEGT in the germline V gene. The CDR3, as DNA: TGTGCCAGCAGTTATTCCCCGGGACAGAGGCAGTTCTTC. Protein sequence: CASSYSPGQRQFF.

This clonotype was detected a few times. J is TRBJ2-2 and V is TRBV11-2; D gene ambiguous. The CDR3 sequence is 13 residues long. The germline V gene has CDR1 SGHAT and CDR2 FQNNGV. The V end was cut by 3 bases, the J end by 4 bases, with 6 bases between. The CDR3 DNA reads as TGTGCCAGCAGCTTTGGAGCCACCGGGGAGCTGTTTTTT. As protein: CASSFGATGELFF.